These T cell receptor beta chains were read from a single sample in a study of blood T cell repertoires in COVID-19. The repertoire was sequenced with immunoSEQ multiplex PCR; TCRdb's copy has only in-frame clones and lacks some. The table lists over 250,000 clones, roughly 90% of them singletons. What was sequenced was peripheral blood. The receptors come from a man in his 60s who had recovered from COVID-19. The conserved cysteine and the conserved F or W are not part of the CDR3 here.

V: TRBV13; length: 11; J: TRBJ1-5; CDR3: ASSPGLNQPQH
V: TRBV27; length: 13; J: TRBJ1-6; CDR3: ASSPRTAQSSPLH
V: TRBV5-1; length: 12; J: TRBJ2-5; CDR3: ASSLGQHQETQY
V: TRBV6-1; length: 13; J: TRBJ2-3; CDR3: ASSESGGAVDTQY
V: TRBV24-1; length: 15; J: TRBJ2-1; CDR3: ATSDTTGTGDYNEQF
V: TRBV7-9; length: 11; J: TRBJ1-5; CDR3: ASSLSGDQPQH
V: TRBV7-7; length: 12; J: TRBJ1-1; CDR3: ASSPFLGGTEAF
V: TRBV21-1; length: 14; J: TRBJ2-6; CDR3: ASSPKTGTGANVLT
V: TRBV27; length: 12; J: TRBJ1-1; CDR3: ASRVERLNTEAF
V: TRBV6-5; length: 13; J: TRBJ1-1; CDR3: ASRVANSADTEAF
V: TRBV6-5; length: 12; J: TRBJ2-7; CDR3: ASTRGGDYYEQY
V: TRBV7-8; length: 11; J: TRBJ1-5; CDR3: ASSALDNQPQH
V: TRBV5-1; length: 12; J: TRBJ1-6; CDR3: ASSAVLTGAPLH
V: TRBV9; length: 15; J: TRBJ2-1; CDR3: ASSVGASGGAGNEQF
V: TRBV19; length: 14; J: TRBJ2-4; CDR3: ASSIRSPLAKNIQY
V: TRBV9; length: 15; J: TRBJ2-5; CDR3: ASSVGEGGPLLKTQY
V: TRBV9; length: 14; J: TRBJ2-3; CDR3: ASSSQTSGVSDTQY
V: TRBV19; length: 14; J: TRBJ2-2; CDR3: ASRMGPGLVSGELF
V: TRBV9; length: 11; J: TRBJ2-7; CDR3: ASSQDTFGGQY
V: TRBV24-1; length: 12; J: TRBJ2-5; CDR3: ATSDFSGLETQY
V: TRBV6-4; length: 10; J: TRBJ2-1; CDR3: ASSEGGPKVF
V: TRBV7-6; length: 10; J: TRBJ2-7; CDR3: ASSLQGGEQY
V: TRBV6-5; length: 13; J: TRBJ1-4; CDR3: ASSYSQGTHVKLF
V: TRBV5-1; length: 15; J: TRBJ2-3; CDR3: ASSLDLAGGPTDTQY
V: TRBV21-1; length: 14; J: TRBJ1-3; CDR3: ASSKVAGGAGNTIY
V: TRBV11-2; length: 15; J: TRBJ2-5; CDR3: ASSYRTGGPSQETQY
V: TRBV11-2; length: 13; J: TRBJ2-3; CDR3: ASSLLGTGRDTQY
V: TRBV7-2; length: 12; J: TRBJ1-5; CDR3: ASSGRTGDQPQH